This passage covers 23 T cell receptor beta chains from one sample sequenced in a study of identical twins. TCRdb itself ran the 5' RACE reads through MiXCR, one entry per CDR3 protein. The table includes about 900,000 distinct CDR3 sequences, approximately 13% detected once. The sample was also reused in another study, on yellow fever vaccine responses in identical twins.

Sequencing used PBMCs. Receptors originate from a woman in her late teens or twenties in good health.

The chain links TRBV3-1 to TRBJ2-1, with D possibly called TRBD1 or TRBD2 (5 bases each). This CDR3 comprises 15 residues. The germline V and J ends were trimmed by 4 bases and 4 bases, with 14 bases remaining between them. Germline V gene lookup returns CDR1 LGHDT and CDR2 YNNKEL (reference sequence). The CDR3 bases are TGTGCCAGCAGCCCTTCCGGGGCGCATTACAATGAGCAGTTCTTC. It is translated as CASSPSGAHYNEQFF.

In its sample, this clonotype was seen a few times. CDR3 in amino acids: CSALGLAGAFGQETQYF. For the CDR3, the DNA is TGCAGTGCCCTGGGACTAGCGGGGGCCTTCGGACAAGAGACCCAGTACTTC. J is TRBJ2-5 and V is TRBV20-1; 14 positions agree with TRBD2. The junction had 11 bases not matched to a gene; V was cut back by 6 bases and J by 2 bases. The length of the CDR3 is 17 residues. The germline V gene encodes CDR1 DFQATT and CDR2 SNEGSKA (reference sequence).

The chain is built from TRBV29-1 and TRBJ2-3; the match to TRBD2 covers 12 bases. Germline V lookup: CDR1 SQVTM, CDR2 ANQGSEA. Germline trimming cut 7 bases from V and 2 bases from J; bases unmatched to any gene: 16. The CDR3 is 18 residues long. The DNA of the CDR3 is TGCAGCGCGACACCCACTAGCGGGAGGCCCGACTTCACAGATACGCAGTATTTT. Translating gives CSATPTSGRPDFTDTQYF.

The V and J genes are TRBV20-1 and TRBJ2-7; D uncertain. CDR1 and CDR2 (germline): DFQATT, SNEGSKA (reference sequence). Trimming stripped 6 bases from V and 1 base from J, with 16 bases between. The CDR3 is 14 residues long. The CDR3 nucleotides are TGCAGTGCCTCCCTTCCCGGCTATTCCTACGAGCAGTACGTC. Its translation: CSASLPGYSYEQYV.

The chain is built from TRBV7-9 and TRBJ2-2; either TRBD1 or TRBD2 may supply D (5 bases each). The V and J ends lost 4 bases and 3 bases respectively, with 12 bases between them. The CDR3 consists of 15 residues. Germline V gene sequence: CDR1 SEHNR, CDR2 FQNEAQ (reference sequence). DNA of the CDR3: TGTGCCAGCAGCTGGGGGATTTACTACACCGGGGAGCTGTTTTTT. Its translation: CASSWGIYYTGELFF.

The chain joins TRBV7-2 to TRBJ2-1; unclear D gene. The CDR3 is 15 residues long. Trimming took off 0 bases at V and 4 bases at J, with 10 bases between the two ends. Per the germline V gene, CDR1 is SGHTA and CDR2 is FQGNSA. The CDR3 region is CASSLALNRYNEQFF. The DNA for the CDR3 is TGTGCCAGCAGCTTAGCGCTAAACAGATACAATGAGCAGTTCTTC. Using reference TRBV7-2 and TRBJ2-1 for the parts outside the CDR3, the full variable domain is GAGVSQSPSNKVTEKGKDVELRCDPISGHTALYWYRQSLGQGLEFLIYFQGNSAPDKSGLPSDRFSAERTGGSVSTLTIQRTQQEDSAVYLCASSLALNRYNEQFFGPGTRLTVL.

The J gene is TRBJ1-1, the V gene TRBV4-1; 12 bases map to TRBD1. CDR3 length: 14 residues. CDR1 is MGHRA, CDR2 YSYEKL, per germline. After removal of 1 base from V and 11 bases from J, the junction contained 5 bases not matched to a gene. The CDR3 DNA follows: TGCGCCAGCAGCCAAGGGGGGGACAGGGGGCATGCTTTCTTT. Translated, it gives CASSQGGDRGHAFF.

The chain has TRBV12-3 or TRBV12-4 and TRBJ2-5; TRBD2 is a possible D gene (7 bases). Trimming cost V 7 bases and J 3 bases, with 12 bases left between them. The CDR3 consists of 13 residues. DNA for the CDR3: TGTGCCAGCATGTGGGGGGGCGAAGAGACCCAGTACTTC. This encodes CASMWGGEETQYF.

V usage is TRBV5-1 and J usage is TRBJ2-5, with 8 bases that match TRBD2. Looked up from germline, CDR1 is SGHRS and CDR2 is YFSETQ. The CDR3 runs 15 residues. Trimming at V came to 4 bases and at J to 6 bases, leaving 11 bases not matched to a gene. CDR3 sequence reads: CASSVSSGSGKTQYF. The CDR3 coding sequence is TGCGCCAGCAGCGTGTCCAGCGGGAGTGGAAAGACCCAGTACTTC.

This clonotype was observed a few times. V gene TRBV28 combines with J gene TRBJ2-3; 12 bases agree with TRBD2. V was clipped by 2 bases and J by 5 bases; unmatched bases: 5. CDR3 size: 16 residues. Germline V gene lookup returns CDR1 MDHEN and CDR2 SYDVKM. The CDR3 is CASSLRTSGEGDTQYF. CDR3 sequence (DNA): TGTGCCAGCAGTTTACGGACTAGCGGGGAGGGAGATACGCAGTATTTT.

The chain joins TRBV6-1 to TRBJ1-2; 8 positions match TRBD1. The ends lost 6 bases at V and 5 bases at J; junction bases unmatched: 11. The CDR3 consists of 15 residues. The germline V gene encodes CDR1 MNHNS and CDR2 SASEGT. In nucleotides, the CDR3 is TGTGCCAGCAGCCACCCCGGGACAGGCAGATATGGCTACACCTTC. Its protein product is CASSHPGTGRYGYTF.

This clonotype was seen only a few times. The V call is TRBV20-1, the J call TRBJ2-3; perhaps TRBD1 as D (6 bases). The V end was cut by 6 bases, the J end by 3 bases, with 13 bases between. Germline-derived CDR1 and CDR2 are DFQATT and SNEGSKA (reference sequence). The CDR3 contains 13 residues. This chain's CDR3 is CSAPGQTTDTQYF. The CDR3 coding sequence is TGCAGTGCCCCCGGACAGACGACAGATACGCAGTATTTT.

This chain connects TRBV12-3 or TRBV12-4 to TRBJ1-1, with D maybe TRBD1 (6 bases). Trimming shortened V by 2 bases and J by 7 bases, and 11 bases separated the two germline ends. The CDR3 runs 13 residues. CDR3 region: CASSLITGIEAFF. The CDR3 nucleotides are TGTGCCAGCAGTTTAATTACAGGGATTGAAGCTTTCTTT.

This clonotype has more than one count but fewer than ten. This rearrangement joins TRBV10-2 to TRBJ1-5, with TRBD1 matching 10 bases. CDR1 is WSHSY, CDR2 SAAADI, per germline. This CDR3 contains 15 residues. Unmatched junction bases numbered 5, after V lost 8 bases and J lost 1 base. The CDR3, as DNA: TGCGCCAGCTGGACAGGGGGGTTAAGCAATCAGCCCCAGCATTTT. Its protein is CASWTGGLSNQPQHF.

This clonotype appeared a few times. CDR3 loop: CASSLAAGTKNEQFF. CDR3 coding DNA: TGTGCCAGCAGCTTAGCGGCGGGAACTAAAAATGAGCAGTTCTTC. V is TRBV11-2 and J is TRBJ2-1; maybe TRBD2 (6 bases). The CDR3 covers 15 residues. With 1 base removed from V and 7 bases from J, the gap between germline ends came to 14 bases. CDR1 is SGHAT, CDR2 FQNNGV, per germline.

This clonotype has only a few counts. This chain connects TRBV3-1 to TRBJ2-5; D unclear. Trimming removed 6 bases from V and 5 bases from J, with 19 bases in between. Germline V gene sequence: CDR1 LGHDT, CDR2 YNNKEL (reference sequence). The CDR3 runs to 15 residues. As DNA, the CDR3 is TGTGCCAGCAGTACTATCACCCAGCCTCCGGAGACCCAGTACTTC. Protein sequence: CASSTITQPPETQYF.

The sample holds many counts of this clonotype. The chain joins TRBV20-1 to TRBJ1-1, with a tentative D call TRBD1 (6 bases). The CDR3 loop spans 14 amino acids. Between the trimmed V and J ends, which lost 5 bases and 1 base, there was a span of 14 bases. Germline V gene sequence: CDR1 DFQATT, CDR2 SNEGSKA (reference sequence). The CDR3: CSARVGGQNTEAFF. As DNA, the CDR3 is TGCAGTGCTCGGGTTGGGGGGCAGAACACTGAAGCTTTCTTT.

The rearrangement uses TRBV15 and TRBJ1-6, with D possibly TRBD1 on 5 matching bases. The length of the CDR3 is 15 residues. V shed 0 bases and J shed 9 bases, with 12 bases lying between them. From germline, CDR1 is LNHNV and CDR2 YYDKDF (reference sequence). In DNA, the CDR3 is TGTGCCACCAGCAGAGATACAGGACTGGGTTCACCCCTCCACTTT. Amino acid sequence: CATSRDTGLGSPLHF.

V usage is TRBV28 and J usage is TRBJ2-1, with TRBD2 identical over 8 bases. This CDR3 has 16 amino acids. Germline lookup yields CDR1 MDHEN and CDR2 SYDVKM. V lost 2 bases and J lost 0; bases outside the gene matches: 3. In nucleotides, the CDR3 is TGTGCCAGCAGTTTAGATAGCGGGATCTCCTACAATGAGCAGTTCTTC. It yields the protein CASSLDSGISYNEQFF.

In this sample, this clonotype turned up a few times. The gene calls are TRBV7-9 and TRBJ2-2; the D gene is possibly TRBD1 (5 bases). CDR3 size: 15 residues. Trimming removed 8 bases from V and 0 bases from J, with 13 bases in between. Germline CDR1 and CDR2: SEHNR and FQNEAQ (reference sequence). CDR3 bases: TGTGCCAGCCCCAAAGGGGCGACGAACACCGGGGAGCTGTTTTTT. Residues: CASPKGATNTGELFF.

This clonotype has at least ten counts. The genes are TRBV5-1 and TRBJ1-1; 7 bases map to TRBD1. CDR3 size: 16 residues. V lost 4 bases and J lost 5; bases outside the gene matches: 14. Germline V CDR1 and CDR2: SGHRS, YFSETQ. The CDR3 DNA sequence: TGCGCCAGCAGCGCCACCCGACAGGGAAGATGGACTGAAGCTTTCTTT. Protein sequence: CASSATRQGRWTEAFF.

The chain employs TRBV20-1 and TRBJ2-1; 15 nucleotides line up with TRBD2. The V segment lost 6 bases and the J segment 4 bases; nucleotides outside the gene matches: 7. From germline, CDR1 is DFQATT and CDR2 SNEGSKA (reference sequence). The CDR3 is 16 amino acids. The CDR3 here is CSAEGLAGGIYNEQFF. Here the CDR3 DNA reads TGCAGTGCGGAAGGACTAGCGGGGGGGATTTACAATGAGCAGTTCTTC.

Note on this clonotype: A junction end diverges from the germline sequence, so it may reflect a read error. The CDR3 is CASSSGPKRGSYKQYF. As DNA, the CDR3 is TGTGCCAGCAGCTCCGGCCCTAAGCGGGGATCCTACAAGCAGTACTTC. The chain carries TRBV7-8 and TRBJ2-7, with TRBD2 matching 7 bases. In germline, CDR1 is SGHVS, CDR2 FQNEAQ. The CDR3 spans 16 residues.